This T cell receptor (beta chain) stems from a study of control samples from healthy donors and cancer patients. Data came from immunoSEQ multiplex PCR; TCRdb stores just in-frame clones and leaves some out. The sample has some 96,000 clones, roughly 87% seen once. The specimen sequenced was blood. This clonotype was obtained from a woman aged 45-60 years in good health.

In DNA, the CDR3 is TGTGCCAGCTCGAGGGGGGGCCCAGATACGCAGTATTTT. Protein product: CASSRGGPDTQYF. The chain employs TRBV18 and TRBJ2-3; perhaps TRBD2 as D (7 bases). Per germline, CDR1 KGHSH and CDR2 LQKENI. Trimming removed 6 bases at V and 4 bases at J, with 11 bases between. The CDR3 contains 13 residues.